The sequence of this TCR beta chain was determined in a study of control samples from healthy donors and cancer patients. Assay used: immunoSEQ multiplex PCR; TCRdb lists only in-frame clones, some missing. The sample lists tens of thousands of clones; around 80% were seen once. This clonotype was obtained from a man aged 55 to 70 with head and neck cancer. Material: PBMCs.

CDR3 loop: CASSPGGGRLQETQYF. The CDR3 coding sequence is TGTGCCAGCTCACCAGGGGGAGGTCGGCTCCAAGAGACCCAGTACTTC. This chain links TRBV18 with TRBJ2-5; a possible D gene is TRBD2 (6 bases). Trimming removed 2 bases at V and 1 base at J, with 14 bases between. CDR1 is KGHSH, CDR2 LQKENI, per germline. This CDR3 is built from 16 residues.